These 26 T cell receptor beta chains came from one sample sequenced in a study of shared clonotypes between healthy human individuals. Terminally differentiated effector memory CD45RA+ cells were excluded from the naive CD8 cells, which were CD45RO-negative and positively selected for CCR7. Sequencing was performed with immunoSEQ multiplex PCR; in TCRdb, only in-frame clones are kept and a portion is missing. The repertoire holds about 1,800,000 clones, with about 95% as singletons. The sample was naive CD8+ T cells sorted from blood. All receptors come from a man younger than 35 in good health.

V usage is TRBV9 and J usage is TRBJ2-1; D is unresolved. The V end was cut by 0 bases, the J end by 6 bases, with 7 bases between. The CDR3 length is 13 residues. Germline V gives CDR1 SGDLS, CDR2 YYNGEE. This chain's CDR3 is CASSVDSSNEQFF. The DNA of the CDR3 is TGTGCCAGCAGCGTAGATTCGTCCAATGAGCAGTTCTTC.

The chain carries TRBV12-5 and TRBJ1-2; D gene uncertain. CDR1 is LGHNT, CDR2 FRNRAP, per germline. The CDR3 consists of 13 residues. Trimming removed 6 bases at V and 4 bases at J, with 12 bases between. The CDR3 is CASGQTQFYGYTF. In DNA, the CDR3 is TGTGCTAGTGGGCAAACACAATTCTATGGCTACACCTTC.

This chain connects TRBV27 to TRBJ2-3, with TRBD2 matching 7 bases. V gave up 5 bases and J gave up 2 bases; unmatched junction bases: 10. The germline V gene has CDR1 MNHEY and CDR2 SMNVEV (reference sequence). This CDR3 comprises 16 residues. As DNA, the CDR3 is TGTGCCAGCAGTCCCCTGGGGAGGGAACTCACAGATACGCAGTATTTT. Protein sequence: CASSPLGRELTDTQYF.

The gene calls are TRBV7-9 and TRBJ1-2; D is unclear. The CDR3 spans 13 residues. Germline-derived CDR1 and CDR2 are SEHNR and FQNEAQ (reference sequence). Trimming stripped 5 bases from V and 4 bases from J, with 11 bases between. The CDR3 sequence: CASSAAAGYGYTF. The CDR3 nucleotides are TGTGCCAGCAGCGCAGCTGCTGGCTATGGCTACACCTTC.

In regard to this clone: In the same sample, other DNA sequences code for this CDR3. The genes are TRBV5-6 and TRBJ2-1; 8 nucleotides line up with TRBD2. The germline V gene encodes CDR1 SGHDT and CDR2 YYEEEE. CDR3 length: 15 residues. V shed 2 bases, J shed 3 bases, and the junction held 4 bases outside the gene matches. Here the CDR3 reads CASSFGLAGYNEQFF. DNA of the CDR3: TGTGCCAGCAGCTTTGGTCTAGCGGGCTACAATGAGCAGTTCTTC.

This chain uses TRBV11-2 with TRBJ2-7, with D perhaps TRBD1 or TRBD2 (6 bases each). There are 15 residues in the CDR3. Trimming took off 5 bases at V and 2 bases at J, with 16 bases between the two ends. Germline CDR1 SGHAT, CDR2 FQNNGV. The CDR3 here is CASSPGAGKTYEQYF. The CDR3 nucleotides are TGTGCCAGCAGCCCGGGGGCGGGGAAAACCTACGAGCAGTACTTC.

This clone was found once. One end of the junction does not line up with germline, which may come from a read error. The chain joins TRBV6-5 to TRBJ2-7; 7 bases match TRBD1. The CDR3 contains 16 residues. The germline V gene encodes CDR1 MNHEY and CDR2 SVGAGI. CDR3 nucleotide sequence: TGTGCCAGCAGCTACTTTACCCCCTCAGGGGGCTACGAGCAGTACTTC. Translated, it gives CASSYFTPSGGYEQYF.

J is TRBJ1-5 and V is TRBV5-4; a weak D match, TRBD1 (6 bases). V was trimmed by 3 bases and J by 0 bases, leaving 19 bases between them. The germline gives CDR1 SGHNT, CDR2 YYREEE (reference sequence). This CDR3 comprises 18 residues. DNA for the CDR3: TGTGCCAGCAGCTGGCCGAAGACCCGACAGGTTAGCAATCAGCCCCAGCATTTT. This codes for CASSWPKTRQVSNQPQHF.

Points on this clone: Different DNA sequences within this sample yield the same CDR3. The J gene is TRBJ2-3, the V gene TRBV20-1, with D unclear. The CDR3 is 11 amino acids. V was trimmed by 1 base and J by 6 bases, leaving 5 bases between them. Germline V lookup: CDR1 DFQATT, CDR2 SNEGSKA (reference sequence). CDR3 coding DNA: TGCAGTGCTAGAGTTGTCGATACGCAGTATTTT. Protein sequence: CSARVVDTQYF.

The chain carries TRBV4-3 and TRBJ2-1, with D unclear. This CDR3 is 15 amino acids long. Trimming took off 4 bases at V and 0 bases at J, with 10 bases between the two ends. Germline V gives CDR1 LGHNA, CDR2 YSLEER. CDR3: CASSPRTASYNEQFF. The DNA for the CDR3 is TGCGCCAGCAGCCCCCGAACGGCCTCCTACAATGAGCAGTTCTTC.

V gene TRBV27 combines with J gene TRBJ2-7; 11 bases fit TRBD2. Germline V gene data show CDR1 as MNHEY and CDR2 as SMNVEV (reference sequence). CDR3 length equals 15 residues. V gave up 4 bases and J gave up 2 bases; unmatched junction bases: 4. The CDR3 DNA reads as TGTGCCAGCAGTTCCGGGACTAGCGGACCCTACGAGCAGTACTTC. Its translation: CASSSGTSGPYEQYF.

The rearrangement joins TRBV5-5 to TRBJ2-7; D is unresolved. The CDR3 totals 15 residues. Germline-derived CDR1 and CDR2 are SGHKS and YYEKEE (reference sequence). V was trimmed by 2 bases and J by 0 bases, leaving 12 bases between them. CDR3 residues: CASSFWAGASYEQYF. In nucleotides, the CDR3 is TGTGCCAGCAGCTTCTGGGCAGGCGCCTCCTACGAGCAGTACTTC.

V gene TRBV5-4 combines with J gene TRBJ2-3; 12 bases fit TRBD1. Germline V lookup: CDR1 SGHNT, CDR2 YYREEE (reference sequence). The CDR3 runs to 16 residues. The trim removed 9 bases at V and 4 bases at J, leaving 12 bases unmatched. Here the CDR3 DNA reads TGTGCCATCCGACCGGGACAGGGGGCCCCAGCAGATACGCAGTATTTT. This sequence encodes CAIRPGQGAPADTQYF.

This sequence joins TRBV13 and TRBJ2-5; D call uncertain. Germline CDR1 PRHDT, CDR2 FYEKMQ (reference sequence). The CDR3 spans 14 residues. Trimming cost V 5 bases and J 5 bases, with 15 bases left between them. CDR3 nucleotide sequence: TGTGCCAGCAGCCCAGTAGGGTTTAGCGAGACCCAGTACTTC. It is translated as CASSPVGFSETQYF.

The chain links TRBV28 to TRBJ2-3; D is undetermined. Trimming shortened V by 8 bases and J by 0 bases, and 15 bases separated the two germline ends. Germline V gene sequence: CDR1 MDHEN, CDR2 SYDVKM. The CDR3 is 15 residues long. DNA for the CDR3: TGTGCCAGCGGAGTTGGCACAGCTAGCACAGATACGCAGTATTTT. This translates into CASGVGTASTDTQYF.

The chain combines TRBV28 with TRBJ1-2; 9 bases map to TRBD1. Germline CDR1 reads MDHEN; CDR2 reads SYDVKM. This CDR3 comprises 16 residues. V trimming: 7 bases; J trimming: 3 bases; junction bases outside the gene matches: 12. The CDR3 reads CASTGSGQGVYYGYTF. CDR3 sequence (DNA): TGTGCCAGCACCGGGTCGGGACAGGGAGTCTACTATGGCTACACCTTC.

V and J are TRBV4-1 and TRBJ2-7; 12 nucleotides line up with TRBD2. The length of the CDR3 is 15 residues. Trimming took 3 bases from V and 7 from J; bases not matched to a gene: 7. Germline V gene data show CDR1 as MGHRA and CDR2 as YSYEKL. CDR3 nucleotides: TGCGCCAGCAGCCACCCGACTAGCGGGGGTCAGGAGCAGTACTTC. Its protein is CASSHPTSGGQEQYF.

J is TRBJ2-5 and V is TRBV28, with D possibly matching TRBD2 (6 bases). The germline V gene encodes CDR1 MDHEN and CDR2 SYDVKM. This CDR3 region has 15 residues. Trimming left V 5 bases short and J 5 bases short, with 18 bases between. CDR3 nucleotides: TGTGCCAGCAGTGAGACGAGCGGGCTCCCGGAGACCCAGTACTTC. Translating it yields CASSETSGLPETQYF. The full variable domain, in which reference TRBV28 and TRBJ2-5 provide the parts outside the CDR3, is DVKVTQSSRYLVKRTGEKVFLECVQDMDHENMFWYRQDPGLGLRLIYFSYDVKMKEKGDIPEGYSVSREKKERFSLILESASTNQTSMYLCASSETSGLPETQYFGPGTRLLVL.

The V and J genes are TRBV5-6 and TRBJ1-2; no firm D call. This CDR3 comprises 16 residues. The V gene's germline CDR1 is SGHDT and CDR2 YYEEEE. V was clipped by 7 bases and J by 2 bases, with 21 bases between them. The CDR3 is CASAFRLSDWNYGYTF. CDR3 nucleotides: TGTGCCAGCGCCTTTCGACTTTCGGATTGGAACTATGGCTACACCTTC.

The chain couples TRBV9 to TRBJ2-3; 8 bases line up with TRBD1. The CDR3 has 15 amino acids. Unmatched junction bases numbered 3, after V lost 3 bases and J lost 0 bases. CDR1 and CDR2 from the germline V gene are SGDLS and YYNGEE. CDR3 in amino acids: CASSGWTGSTDTQYF. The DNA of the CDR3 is TGTGCCAGCAGCGGATGGACAGGGAGCACAGATACGCAGTATTTT.

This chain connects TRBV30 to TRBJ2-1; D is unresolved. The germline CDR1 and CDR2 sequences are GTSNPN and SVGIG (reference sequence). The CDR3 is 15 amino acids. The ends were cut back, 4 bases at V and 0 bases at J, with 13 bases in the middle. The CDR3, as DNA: TGTGCCTGGACCAAAGGAGTAAGCTCCTACAATGAGCAGTTCTTC. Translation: CAWTKGVSSYNEQFF.

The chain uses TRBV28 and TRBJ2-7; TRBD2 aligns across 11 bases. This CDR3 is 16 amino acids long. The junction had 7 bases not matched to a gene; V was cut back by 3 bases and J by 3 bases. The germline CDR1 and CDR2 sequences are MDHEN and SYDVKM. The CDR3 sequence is CASSFPPGLAVYEQYF. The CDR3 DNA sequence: TGTGCCAGCAGTTTCCCCCCGGGACTAGCGGTCTACGAGCAGTACTTC.

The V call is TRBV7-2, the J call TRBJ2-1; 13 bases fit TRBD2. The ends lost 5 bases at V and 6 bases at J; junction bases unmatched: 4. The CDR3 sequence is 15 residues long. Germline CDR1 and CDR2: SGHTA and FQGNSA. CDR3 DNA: TGTGCCAGCAGCGAGGGACTAGCGGGGTTCAATGAGCAGTTCTTC. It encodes CASSEGLAGFNEQFF.

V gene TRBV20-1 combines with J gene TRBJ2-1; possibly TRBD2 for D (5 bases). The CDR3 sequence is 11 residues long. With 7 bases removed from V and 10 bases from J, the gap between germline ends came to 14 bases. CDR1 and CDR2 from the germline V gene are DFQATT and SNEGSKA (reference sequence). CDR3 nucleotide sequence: TGCAGTGACCTGGTTGCGGGCGAGCAGTTCTTC. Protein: CSDLVAGEQFF.

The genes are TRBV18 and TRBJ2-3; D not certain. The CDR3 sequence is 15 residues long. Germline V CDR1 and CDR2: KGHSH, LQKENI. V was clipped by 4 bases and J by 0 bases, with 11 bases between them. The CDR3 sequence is CASSRRQESTDTQYF. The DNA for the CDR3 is TGTGCCAGCTCACGGAGACAAGAGAGCACAGATACGCAGTATTTT. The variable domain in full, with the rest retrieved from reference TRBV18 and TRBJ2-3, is NAGVMQNPRHLVRRRGQEARLRCSPMKGHSHVYWYRQLPEEGLKFMVYLQKENIIDESGMPKERFSAEFPKEGPSILRIQQVVRGDSAAYFCASSRRQESTDTQYFGPGTRLTVL.

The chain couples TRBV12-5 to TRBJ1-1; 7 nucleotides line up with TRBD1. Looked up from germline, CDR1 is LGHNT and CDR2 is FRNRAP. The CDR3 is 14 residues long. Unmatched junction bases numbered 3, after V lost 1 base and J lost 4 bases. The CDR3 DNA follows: TGTGCTAGTGGTTTGGACAGGGGATCCACTGAAGCTTTCTTT. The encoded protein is CASGLDRGSTEAFF. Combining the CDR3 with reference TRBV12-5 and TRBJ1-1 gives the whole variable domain DARVTQTPRHKVTEMGQEVTMRCQPILGHNTVFWYRQTMMQGLELLAYFRNRAPLDDSGMPKDRFSAEMPDATLATLKIQPSEPRDSAVYFCASGLDRGSTEAFFGQGTRLTVV.